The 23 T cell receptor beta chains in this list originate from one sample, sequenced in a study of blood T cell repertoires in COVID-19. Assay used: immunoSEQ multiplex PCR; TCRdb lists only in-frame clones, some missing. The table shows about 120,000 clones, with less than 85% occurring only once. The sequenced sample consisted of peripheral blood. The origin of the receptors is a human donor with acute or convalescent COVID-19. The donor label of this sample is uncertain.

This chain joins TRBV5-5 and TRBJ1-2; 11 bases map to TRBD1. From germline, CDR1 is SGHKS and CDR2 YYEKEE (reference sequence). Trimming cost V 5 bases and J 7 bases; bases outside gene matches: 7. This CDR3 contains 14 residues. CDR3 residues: CASSAGQGARGYTF. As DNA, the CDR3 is TGTGCCAGCAGTGCTGGACAGGGGGCGCGTGGCTACACCTTC.

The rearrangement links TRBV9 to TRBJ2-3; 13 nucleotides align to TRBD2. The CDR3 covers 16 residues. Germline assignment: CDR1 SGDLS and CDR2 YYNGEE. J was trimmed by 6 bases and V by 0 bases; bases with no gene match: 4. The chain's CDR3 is CASSVGLAGGGDTQYF. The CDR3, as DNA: TGTGCCAGCAGCGTAGGACTAGCGGGGGGAGGGGATACGCAGTATTTT.

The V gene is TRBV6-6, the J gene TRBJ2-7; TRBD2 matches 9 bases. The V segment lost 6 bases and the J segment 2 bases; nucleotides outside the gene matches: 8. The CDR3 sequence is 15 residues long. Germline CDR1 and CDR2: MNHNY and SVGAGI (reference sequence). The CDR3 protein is CASRGGGGFTYEQYF. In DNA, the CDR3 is TGTGCCAGCAGGGGCGGGGGGGGGTTCACCTACGAGCAGTACTTC.

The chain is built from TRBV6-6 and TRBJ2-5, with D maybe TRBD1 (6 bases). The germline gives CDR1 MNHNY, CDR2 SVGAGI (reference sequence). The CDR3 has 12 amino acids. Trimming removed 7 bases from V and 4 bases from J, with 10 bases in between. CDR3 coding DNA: TGTGCCAGCAACACAGGGAGAGAGACCCAGTACTTC. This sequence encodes CASNTGRETQYF.

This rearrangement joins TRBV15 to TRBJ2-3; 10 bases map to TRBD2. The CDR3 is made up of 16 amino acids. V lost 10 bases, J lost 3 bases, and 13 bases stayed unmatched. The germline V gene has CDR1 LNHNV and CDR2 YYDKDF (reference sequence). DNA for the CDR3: TGTGCCATCTCACGGCGGGCTAGCGGGGGAACAGATACGCAGTATTTT. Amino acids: CAISRRASGGTDTQYF.

The CDR3 loop is CASGAGVSGELFF. The CDR3, as DNA: TGTGCCAGCGGGGCAGGAGTTTCCGGGGAGCTGTTTTTT. This rearrangement joins TRBV28 to TRBJ2-2; possible D gene TRBD1, 5 bases. V lost 8 bases to trimming and J lost 6 bases, with 13 bases between them. The length of the CDR3 is 13 residues. CDR1 and CDR2 (germline): MDHEN, SYDVKM.

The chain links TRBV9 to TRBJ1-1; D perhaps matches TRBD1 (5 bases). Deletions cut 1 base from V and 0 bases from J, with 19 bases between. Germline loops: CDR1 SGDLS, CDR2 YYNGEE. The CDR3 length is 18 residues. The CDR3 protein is CASSVYSTGGGLNTEAFF. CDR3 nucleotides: TGTGCCAGCAGCGTATACTCAACGGGGGGTGGATTGAACACTGAAGCTTTCTTT.

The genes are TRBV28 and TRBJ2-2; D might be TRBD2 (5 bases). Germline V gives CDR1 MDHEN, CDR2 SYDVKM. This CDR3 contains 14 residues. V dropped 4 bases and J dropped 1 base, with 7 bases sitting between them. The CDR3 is CASSWTGNTGELFF. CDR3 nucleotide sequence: TGTGCCAGCAGTTGGACTGGGAACACCGGGGAGCTGTTTTTT.

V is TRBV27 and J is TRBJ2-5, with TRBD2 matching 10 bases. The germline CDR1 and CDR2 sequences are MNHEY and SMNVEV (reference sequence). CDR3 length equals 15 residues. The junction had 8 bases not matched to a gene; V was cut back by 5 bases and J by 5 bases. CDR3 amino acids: CASSPPGLARETQYF. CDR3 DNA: TGTGCCAGCAGTCCTCCGGGACTAGCGAGGGAGACCCAGTACTTC.

The CDR3 sequence is CASSQDRGRIDQETQYF. In DNA form, the CDR3 reads TGTGCCAGCAGCCAAGATAGGGGCAGAATAGACCAAGAGACCCAGTACTTC. This sequence joins TRBV14 and TRBJ2-5; D possibly corresponds to TRBD1 (5 bases). The CDR3 contains 17 residues. Germline loops: CDR1 SGHDN, CDR2 FVKESK. Trimming pared 0 bases from V and 0 bases from J, leaving 14 bases between.

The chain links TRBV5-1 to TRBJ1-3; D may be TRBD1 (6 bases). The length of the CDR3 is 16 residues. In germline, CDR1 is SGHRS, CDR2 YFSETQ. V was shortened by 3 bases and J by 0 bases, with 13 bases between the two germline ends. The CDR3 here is CASSSTGPTSGNTIYF. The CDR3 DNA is TGCGCCAGCAGCTCCACAGGGCCAACCTCTGGAAACACCATATATTTT.

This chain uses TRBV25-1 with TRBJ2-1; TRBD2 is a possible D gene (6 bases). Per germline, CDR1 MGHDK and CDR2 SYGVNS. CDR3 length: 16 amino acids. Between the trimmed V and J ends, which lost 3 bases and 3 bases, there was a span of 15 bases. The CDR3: CASSELGGGDYNEQFF. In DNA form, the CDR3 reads TGTGCCAGCAGTGAGCTAGGTGGCGGGGACTACAATGAGCAGTTCTTC.

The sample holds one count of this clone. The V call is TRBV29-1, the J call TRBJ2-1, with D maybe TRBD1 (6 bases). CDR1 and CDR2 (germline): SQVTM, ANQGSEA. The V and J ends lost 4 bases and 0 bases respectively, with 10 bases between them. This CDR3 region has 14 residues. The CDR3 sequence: CSVGGPSSYNEQFF. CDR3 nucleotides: TGCAGCGTTGGGGGGCCGAGCTCCTACAATGAGCAGTTCTTC.

The chain's CDR3 is CASSLAGQTYEQYF. CDR3 nucleotide sequence: TGCGCCAGCAGCTTGGCGGGACAGACCTACGAGCAGTACTTC. The chain uses TRBV5-1 and TRBJ2-7, with 7 positions matching TRBD1. The V segment lost 0 bases and the J segment 2 bases; nucleotides outside the gene matches: 2. The CDR3 is made up of 14 amino acids. The germline V gene encodes CDR1 SGHRS and CDR2 YFSETQ.

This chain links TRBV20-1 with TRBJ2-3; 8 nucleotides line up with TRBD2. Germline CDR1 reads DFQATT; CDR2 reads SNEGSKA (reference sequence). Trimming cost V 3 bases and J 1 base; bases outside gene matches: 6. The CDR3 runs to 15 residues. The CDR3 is CSASRLAGRTDTQYF. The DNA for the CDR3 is TGCAGTGCTAGTAGATTAGCGGGGCGCACAGATACGCAGTATTTT.

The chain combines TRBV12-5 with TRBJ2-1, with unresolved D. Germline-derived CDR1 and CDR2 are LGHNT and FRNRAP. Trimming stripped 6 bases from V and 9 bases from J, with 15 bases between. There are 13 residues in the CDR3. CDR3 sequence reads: CASGDLWPTEQFF. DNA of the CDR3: TGTGCTAGTGGCGACTTATGGCCCACTGAGCAGTTCTTC.

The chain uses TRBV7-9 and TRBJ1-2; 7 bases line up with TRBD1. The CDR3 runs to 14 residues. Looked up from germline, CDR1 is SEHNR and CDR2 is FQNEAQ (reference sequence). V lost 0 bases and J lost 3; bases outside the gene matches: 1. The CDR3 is CASSLADRYYGYTF. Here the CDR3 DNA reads TGTGCCAGCAGCTTAGCGGACAGGTACTATGGCTACACCTTC.

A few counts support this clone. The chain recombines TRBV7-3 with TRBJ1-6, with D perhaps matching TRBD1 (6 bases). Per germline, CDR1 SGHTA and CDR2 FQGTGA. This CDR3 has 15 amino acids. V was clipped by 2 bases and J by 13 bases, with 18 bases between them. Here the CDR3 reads CASSLSAGGQTPLHF. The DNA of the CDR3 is TGTGCCAGCAGCTTATCAGCGGGGGGCCAAACCCCCCTCCACTTT. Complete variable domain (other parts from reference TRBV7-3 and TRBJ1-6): GAGVSQTPSNKVTEKGKYVELRCDPISGHTALYWYRQSLGQGPEFLIYFQGTGAADDSGLPNDRFFAVRPEGSVSTLKIQRTERGDSAVYLCASSLSAGGQTPLHFGNGTRLTVT.

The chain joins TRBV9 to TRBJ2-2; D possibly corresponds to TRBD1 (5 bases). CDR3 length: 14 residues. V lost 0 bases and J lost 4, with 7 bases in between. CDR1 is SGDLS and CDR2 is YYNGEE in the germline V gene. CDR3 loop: CASSVDRTTGELFF. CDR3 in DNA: TGTGCCAGCAGCGTAGACAGGACCACCGGGGAGCTGTTTTTT.

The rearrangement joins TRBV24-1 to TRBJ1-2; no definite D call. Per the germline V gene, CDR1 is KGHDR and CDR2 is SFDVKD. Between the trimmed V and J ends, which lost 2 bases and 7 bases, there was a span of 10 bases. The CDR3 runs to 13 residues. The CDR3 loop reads CATSDSPGSGYTF. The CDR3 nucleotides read TGTGCCACCAGTGATTCCCCGGGGTCTGGCTACACCTTC.

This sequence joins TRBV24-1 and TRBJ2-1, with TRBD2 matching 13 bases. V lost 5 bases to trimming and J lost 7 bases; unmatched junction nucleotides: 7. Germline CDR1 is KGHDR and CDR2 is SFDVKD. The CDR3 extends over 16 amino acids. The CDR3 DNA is TGTGCCACCAGTGCCTACACTAGCGGGGGGGCTAATGAGCAGTTCTTC. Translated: CATSAYTSGGANEQFF.

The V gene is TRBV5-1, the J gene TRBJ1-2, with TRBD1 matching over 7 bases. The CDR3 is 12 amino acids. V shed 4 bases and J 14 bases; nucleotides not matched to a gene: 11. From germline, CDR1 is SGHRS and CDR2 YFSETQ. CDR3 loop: CASSLDRRGFTF. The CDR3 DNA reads TGCGCCAGCAGCCTGGACAGGAGAGGATTTACCTTC. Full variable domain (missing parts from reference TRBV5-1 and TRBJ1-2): KAGVTQTPRYLIKTRGQQVTLSCSPISGHRSVSWYQQTPGQGLQFLFEYFSETQRNKGNFPGRFSGRQFSNSRSEMNVSTLELGDSALYLCASSLDRRGFTFGSGTRLTVV.

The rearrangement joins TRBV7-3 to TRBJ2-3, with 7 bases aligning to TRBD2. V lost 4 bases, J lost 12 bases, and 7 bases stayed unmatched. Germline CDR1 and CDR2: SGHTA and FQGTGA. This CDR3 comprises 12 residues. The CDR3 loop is CASSSAGTKQYF. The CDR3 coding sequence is TGTGCCAGCAGCTCAGCCGGGACTAAACAGTATTTT.